The source of this TCR beta chain is a study of post-analysis software for immune sequencing data (dated by TCRdb to 2014 to 2015). Describing the broader study: Relapsing-remitting, secondary progressive and progressive-relapsing multiple sclerosis were recorded as disease courses, and subtype annotation was lacking for some patients. Patient repertoires were compared against 10 to 12 previously published healthy control repertoires from donors aged about 6 to 25 years. A subset of samples was prepared in parallel using single-end sample barcoding, then pooled and co-amplified after Illumina adapter ligation.

Library preparation employed PCR. TCRdb records Illumina HiSeq 2500 as the sequencer. Unique molecular identifiers were incorporated into TCR beta cDNA libraries to reduce PCR and sequencing biases. About 0.5 million cDNA molecules were obtained for every 1 to 10 million input T cells, so each molecule roughly corresponded to one T cell. The same protocol used for the earlier healthy control dataset was applied to prepare and sequence the patient libraries. Samples belonging to the same batch were prepared together, multiplexed and sequenced on a shared HiSeq lane. The paper's data handling went like this. MIGEC handled the raw barcoded reads, throwing out single-read molecular identifier groups before consensus assembly and CDR3 extraction. Clonotype tables were post-analysed with VDJtools, normalizing diversity by down-sampling all datasets to the smallest sample size. In repertoire overlap clustering, CDR3 amino acid sequences, but not nucleotide sequences, were matched to correct batch-related cross-sample contamination. Using fastp at Q25 and MiXCR, TCRdb reprocessed the public reads and kept productive beta chains. Entries that share a CDR3 protein sequence are merged under the most common genes and DNA. The V and J calls, along with clone size, are taken from TCRdb and not from the paper's own processing. The sample table records about 540,000 distinct CDR3 sequences; approximately 31% of these occur just once. Around 6% of the sample goes to the ten largest clones.

CDR1 and CDR2 (MNHEY, SVGAGI) derive from the germline V gene. Trimming takes 2 bases off V and 3 bases off J; junction bases not matched to a gene: 1. The CDR3 runs 14 amino acids, cysteine and phenylalanine included. Only the CDR3 DNA is retained, 42 bases long and in frame from the first base. The investigation overall reported the following: Direct clustering with F measure showed strong co-clustering of samples prepared in the same batch, prompting a batch-effect correction. Patients showed significantly higher frequencies than controls for 4 or 5 TRBV segments, among them TRBV5-6, TRBV5-1 and TRBV20-1. Significantly lower normalized Chao1 diversity was found in multiple sclerosis patients than in controls, suggesting substantial peripheral T-cell clonal expansion. The control group was slightly older than the multiple sclerosis patient group.

To demonstrate the VDJtools post-analysis software, the study profiled TCR beta repertoires from the peripheral blood of some 13 young patients with multiple sclerosis. The multiple sclerosis patients were children and adolescents ranging in age from roughly 6 to 16 years. This clonotype was counted a single time. Its antigen is unknown. Base-call qualities are not available, and no considerably larger clone is one nucleotide away. Recombination linked TRBV6-5 to TRBJ1-2; TRBD1 lines up with 9 middle nucleotides. The origin of this receptor is a girl under 18 with multiple sclerosis. The material sequenced was blood. The nucleotide sequence is given as TGTGCCAGCAGTTACGGGACAGGGCACTATGGCTACACCTTC. Its coded protein is CASSYGTGHYGYTF.